The 6 T cell receptor beta chains below were found in one sample sequenced in a study of patients and donors after allogeneic stem cell transplantation. One entry per CDR3 protein, called by TCRdb with MiXCR from the RT-PCR reads. This table holds roughly 230,000 distinct CDR3 sequences, 13% to 15% found once. The sample consisted of blood, either unsorted or a sorted T cell fraction (not recorded which). These receptors were taken from a human donor who was either an allogeneic HSCT recipient or a stem cell or donor lymphocyte infusion donor (not recorded which). It is not recorded whose cells these are; they may come from a transplant donor.

The J gene is TRBJ1-2, the V gene TRBV18; D is perhaps TRBD1 (6 bases). The CDR3 covers 14 residues. The germline V and J ends were trimmed by 1 base and 7 bases, with 13 bases remaining between them. The germline CDR1 and CDR2 sequences are KGHSH and LQKENI. This chain's CDR3 is CASSPRVQGGGYTF. CDR3 DNA sequence: TGTGCCAGCTCACCACGTGTACAGGGAGGTGGCTACACCTTC.

This chain joins TRBV6-1 and TRBJ1-6; TRBD1 aligns across 8 bases. CDR1 and CDR2 from the germline V gene are MNHNS and SASEGT. The length of the CDR3 is 15 residues. V dropped 4 bases and J dropped 6; count of bases not matched to a gene: 5. The CDR3 reads CASSVRDRSNSPLHF. CDR3 sequence (DNA): TGTGCCAGCAGTGTAAGGGACAGGAGTAATTCACCCCTCCACTTT.

This clonotype turned up a few times. The gene calls are TRBV12-5 and TRBJ2-3, with TRBD1 matching over 7 bases. CDR1 is LGHNT and CDR2 is FRNRAP in the germline V gene. The CDR3 has 15 residues. V was pared by 5 bases and J by 0 bases, with 5 bases of the junction left unmatched. CDR3 protein: CASGPTGVSTDTQYF. The CDR3, as DNA: TGTGCTAGTGGTCCCACAGGGGTTAGCACAGATACGCAGTATTTT.

The chain has TRBV5-5 and TRBJ2-7; D remains unclear. Per germline, CDR1 SGHKS and CDR2 YYEKEE (reference sequence). The V end was cut by 1 base, the J end by 5 bases, with 22 bases between. This CDR3 has 17 residues. The CDR3 is CASSLNSFRLVAHEQYF. The DNA for the CDR3 is TGTGCCAGCAGCTTGAATTCTTTCCGCTTGGTTGCTCACGAGCAGTACTTC.

This clonotype turned up a few times. The chain links TRBV14 to TRBJ2-3; 11 bases agree with TRBD1. CDR1 and CDR2 (germline): SGHDN, FVKESK. This CDR3 contains 16 residues. V lost 1 base and J lost 4; bases outside the gene matches: 4. CDR3 loop: CASSQVGTGGADTQYF. The DNA of the CDR3 is TGTGCCAGCAGCCAAGTTGGGACAGGGGGTGCAGATACGCAGTATTTT.

The table lists this clonotype with a few counts. The rearrangement uses TRBV5-1 and TRBJ2-5; TRBD2 matches 11 bases. Trimming removed 0 bases from V and 1 base from J; junction bases left unmatched: 8. The CDR3 loop spans 18 amino acids. Germline CDR1 SGHRS, CDR2 YFSETQ. CDR3 in amino acids: CASSLGLAGGNLQETQYF. CDR3 in DNA: TGCGCCAGCAGCTTGGGGCTAGCGGGGGGAAACCTCCAAGAGACCCAGTACTTC.